This entry lists 21 T cell receptor beta chains sequenced from one sample in a study of blood T cell repertoires in COVID-19. The data were produced by immunoSEQ multiplex PCR, yet TCRdb's version contains in-frame clones alone and is incomplete. Here the sample spans about 75,000 clones, roughly 90% being singletons. The sequencing sample was made of peripheral blood. These receptors were collected from a human donor in a cohort sampled during active COVID-19.

The chain joins TRBV4-1 to TRBJ1-1; D gene ambiguous. The CDR3 has 16 amino acids. Germline-derived CDR1 and CDR2 are MGHRA and YSYEKL. The V and J ends lost 1 base and 5 bases respectively, with 17 bases between them. The DNA of the CDR3 is TGCGCCAGCAGCCAAGGGCGTGCGGGTTTTACAACTGAAGCTTTCTTT. It translates to CASSQGRAGFTTEAFF.

The chain joins TRBV19 to TRBJ2-3, with 7 bases fitting TRBD2. This CDR3 has 16 residues. The trim removed 4 bases at V and 5 bases at J, leaving 12 bases unmatched. Germline values: CDR1 LNHDA, CDR2 SQIVND (reference sequence). CDR3 region: CASSTRGGSSGDTQYF. CDR3 sequence (DNA): TGTGCCAGTAGTACGCGGGGCGGGAGTTCTGGAGATACGCAGTATTTT.

The chain couples TRBV5-4 to TRBJ1-4; maybe TRBD1 (6 bases). Germline assignment: CDR1 SGHNT and CDR2 YYREEE (reference sequence). CDR3 length: 15 amino acids. The V end was cut by 2 bases, the J end by 8 bases, with 16 bases between. The chain's CDR3 is CASSLQGGRKEKLFF. The DNA for the CDR3 is TGTGCCAGCAGCTTACAGGGAGGGAGAAAGGAAAAACTGTTTTTT.

The CDR3 loop is CASSFGATLAGYSTDTQYF. CDR3 in DNA: TGTGCCAGCAGCTTTGGGGCAACCCTAGCGGGATACAGCACAGATACGCAGTATTTT. V gene TRBV5-8 combines with J gene TRBJ2-3; TRBD2 matches 9 bases. The CDR3 is 19 residues long. J gave up 0 bases and V 2 bases, and 13 bases lay outside the gene matches. Per germline, CDR1 SGHTS and CDR2 YDEGEE.

The chain links TRBV6-1 to TRBJ1-6; 8 bases line up with TRBD1. The CDR3 sequence is 16 residues long. Losses at the gene ends were 3 bases for V and 7 bases for J; bases not matched to a gene: 8. Per the germline V gene, CDR1 is MNHNS and CDR2 is SASEGT. CDR3 sequence: CASSEDIRDRNSPLHF. The DNA of the CDR3 is TGTGCCAGCAGTGAGGATATCCGGGACAGGAATTCACCCCTCCACTTT.

The gene calls are TRBV7-2 and TRBJ2-7; a weak D match, TRBD1 (6 bases). Germline V gene sequence: CDR1 SGHTA, CDR2 FQGNSA. CDR3 length: 17 amino acids. Trimming left V 0 bases short and J 1 base short, with 16 bases between. The CDR3, as DNA: TGTGCCAGCAGCTTAGCGGTGGGAAGGGGACAATCCTACGAGCAGTACTTC. It codes for CASSLAVGRGQSYEQYF.

The chain couples TRBV9 to TRBJ2-1; weak D call: TRBD2 (5 bases). The CDR3 sequence is 17 residues long. V was trimmed by 0 bases and J by 4 bases, leaving 17 bases between them. Germline-derived CDR1 and CDR2 are SGDLS and YYNGEE. The CDR3 spells CASSVGPNRESYNEQFF. CDR3 DNA sequence: TGTGCCAGCAGCGTAGGCCCAAATCGGGAATCTTACAATGAGCAGTTCTTC.

The chain couples TRBV7-6 to TRBJ2-5, with TRBD2 identical over 8 bases. V was clipped by 5 bases and J by 5 bases; unmatched bases: 13. Germline V gene sequence: CDR1 SGHVS, CDR2 FNYEAQ. The CDR3 is 16 residues long. Written as DNA, the CDR3 is TGTGCCAGCAGCCACGAGACGGGGGGGCCTCAGGAGACCCAGTACTTC. It codes for CASSHETGGPQETQYF. Looking up the rest from reference TRBV7-6 and TRBJ2-5 gives the full variable domain: GAGVSQSPRYKVTKRGQDVALRCDPISGHVSLYWYRQALGQGPEFLTYFNYEAQQDKSGLPNDRFSAERPEGSISTLTIQRTEQRDSAMYRCASSHETGGPQETQYFGPGTRLLVL.

The V gene is TRBV5-6, the J gene TRBJ1-1; D not certain. The CDR3 totals 11 residues. Germline CDR1 is SGHDT and CDR2 is YYEEEE. V was shortened by 3 bases and J by 2 bases, with 2 bases between the two germline ends. The chain's CDR3 is CASSSNTEAFF. For the CDR3, the DNA is TGTGCCAGCAGCTCAAACACTGAAGCTTTCTTT.

V is TRBV5-1 and J is TRBJ1-1; D is possibly TRBD1 (6 bases). Germline CDR1 SGHRS, CDR2 YFSETQ. Trimming shortened V by 6 bases and J by 5 bases, and 23 bases separated the two germline ends. The CDR3 is 16 residues long. The CDR3 reads CASTFLRGGYLTEAFF. CDR3 in DNA: TGCGCCAGCACCTTCCTGAGGGGGGGTTACCTAACTGAAGCTTTCTTT.

The chain couples TRBV7-9 to TRBJ2-1; no reliable D call. Germline CDR1 reads SEHNR; CDR2 reads FQNEAQ (reference sequence). CDR3 length: 13 amino acids. Trimming stripped 1 base from V and 5 bases from J, with 6 bases between. The CDR3 is CASSLGANNEQFF. In nucleotides, the CDR3 is TGTGCCAGCAGCTTAGGGGCGAACAATGAGCAGTTCTTC. The complete variable domain, with remaining parts taken from reference TRBV7-9 and TRBJ2-1, reads DTGVSQNPRHKITKRGQNVTFRCDPISEHNRLYWYRQTLGQGPEFLTYFQNEAQLEKSRLLSDRFSAERPKGSFSTLEIQRTEQGDSAMYLCASSLGANNEQFFGPGTRLTVL.

This clone appeared once. CDR3 sequence: CASIKGQPGNTEAFF. CDR3 sequence (DNA): TGTGCCAGCATCAAAGGACAGCCAGGGAACACTGAAGCTTTCTTT. This chain links TRBV28 with TRBJ1-1; maybe TRBD1 (6 bases). CDR3 size: 15 residues. Germline-derived CDR1 and CDR2 are MDHEN and SYDVKM. V shed 7 bases and J shed 1 base, with 16 bases lying between them.

V gene TRBV7-9 combines with J gene TRBJ2-5; 7 bases agree with TRBD2. This CDR3 has 15 amino acids. Germline V gene data show CDR1 as SEHNR and CDR2 as FQNEAQ (reference sequence). The V segment lost 4 bases and the J segment 5 bases; nucleotides outside the gene matches: 10. CDR3 in amino acids: CASSSNGLAVETQYF. DNA for the CDR3: TGTGCCAGCAGCTCCAATGGGCTAGCGGTCGAGACCCAGTACTTC. The full variable domain, rest sourced from reference TRBV7-9 and TRBJ2-5, is DTGVSQNPRHKITKRGQNVTFRCDPISEHNRLYWYRQTLGQGPEFLTYFQNEAQLEKSRLLSDRFSAERPKGSFSTLEIQRTEQGDSAMYLCASSSNGLAVETQYFGPGTRLLVL.

The CDR3 sequence: CASSLEAGGEYGYTF. The CDR3 nucleotides read TGCGCCAGCAGCTTGGAGGCAGGGGGAGAGTATGGCTACACCTTC. The chain recombines TRBV5-1 with TRBJ1-2, with TRBD1 matching over 7 bases. The CDR3 has 15 residues. Germline CDR1 is SGHRS and CDR2 is YFSETQ. The V gene end was trimmed by 0 bases and the J gene end by 5 bases; junction bases not matched to a gene: 7.

V gene TRBV28 combines with J gene TRBJ2-2, with D maybe TRBD2 (6 bases). V lost 8 bases, J lost 4 bases, and 17 bases lay in between. CDR1 is MDHEN and CDR2 is SYDVKM in the germline V gene. This CDR3 region has 15 residues. The CDR3 sequence is CASRGEALGTGELFF. DNA for the CDR3: TGTGCCAGCCGTGGGGAGGCCTTGGGCACCGGGGAGCTGTTTTTT.

The genes are TRBV7-9 and TRBJ1-2, with TRBD1 matching over 7 bases. This CDR3 is built from 15 residues. V dropped 5 bases and J dropped 4; count of bases not matched to a gene: 10. Per the germline V gene, CDR1 is SEHNR and CDR2 is FQNEAQ (reference sequence). The DNA of the CDR3 is TGTGCCAGCAGCCCTGACAGGGACCACACCTATGGCTACACCTTC. This gives the protein CASSPDRDHTYGYTF. The full variable domain, completed using reference TRBV7-9 and TRBJ1-2, is DTGVSQNPRHKITKRGQNVTFRCDPISEHNRLYWYRQTLGQGPEFLTYFQNEAQLEKSRLLSDRFSAERPKGSFSTLEIQRTEQGDSAMYLCASSPDRDHTYGYTFGSGTRLTVV.

The chain employs TRBV3-1 (or the pseudogene TRBV3-2) and TRBJ2-1; TRBD1 matches at 7 bases. V shed 1 base and J 4 bases; nucleotides not matched to a gene: 7. Germline V lookup: CDR1 LGHDT, CDR2 YNNKEL (reference sequence). The CDR3 runs 16 residues. As DNA, the CDR3 is TGTGCCAGCAGCCAAGTCGAGGGACAGAGTTACAATGAGCAGTTCTTC. Its translation is CASSQVEGQSYNEQFF.

CDR3 nucleotide sequence: TGTGCCTGGAGTGTAGGGGACAGGGGGCAATATGAGCAGTTCTTC. Protein sequence: CAWSVGDRGQYEQFF. The chain joins TRBV30 to TRBJ2-1, with 12 positions matching TRBD1. The V and J ends lost 0 bases and 8 bases, in that order; junction bases with no gene match: 5. The CDR3 totals 15 residues. Germline CDR1 reads GTSNPN; CDR2 reads SVGIG (reference sequence). Complete variable domain (other parts from reference TRBV30 and TRBJ2-1): SQTIHQWPATLVQPVGSPLSLECTVEGTSNPNLYWYRQAAGRGLQLLFYSVGIGQISSEVPQNLSASRPQDRQFILSSKKLLLSDSGFYLCAWSVGDRGQYEQFFGPGTRLTVL.

The chain is built from TRBV7-8 and TRBJ1-5; D unresolved. Per germline, CDR1 SGHVS and CDR2 FQNEAQ. This CDR3 spans 13 amino acids. The germline V and J ends were trimmed by 1 base and 3 bases, with 4 bases remaining between them. In nucleotides, the CDR3 is TGTGCCAGCAGCTTAGGGCCCAATCAGCCCCAGCATTTT. This translates into CASSLGPNQPQHF.

The CDR3 reads CASSFPYRRDTDTQYF. In DNA, the CDR3 is TGTGCCAGCAGCTTCCCTTACCGCCGGGATACAGATACGCAGTATTTT. The rearrangement uses TRBV7-2 and TRBJ2-3; possibly TRBD2 for D (5 bases). The CDR3 loop spans 16 amino acids. Germline lookup yields CDR1 SGHTA and CDR2 FQGNSA. V lost 3 bases to trimming and J lost 3 bases, with 16 bases between them.

The gene calls are TRBV7-2 and TRBJ2-5, with no clear D. CDR1 and CDR2 (germline): SGHTA, FQGNSA. CDR3 length: 16 residues. V gave up 6 bases and J gave up 0 bases, with 17 bases separating them. CDR3 sequence (DNA): TGTGCCAGCAGTTACGGTCGCGGAATTTACCAAGAGACCCAGTACTTC. Its protein product is CASSYGRGIYQETQYF.